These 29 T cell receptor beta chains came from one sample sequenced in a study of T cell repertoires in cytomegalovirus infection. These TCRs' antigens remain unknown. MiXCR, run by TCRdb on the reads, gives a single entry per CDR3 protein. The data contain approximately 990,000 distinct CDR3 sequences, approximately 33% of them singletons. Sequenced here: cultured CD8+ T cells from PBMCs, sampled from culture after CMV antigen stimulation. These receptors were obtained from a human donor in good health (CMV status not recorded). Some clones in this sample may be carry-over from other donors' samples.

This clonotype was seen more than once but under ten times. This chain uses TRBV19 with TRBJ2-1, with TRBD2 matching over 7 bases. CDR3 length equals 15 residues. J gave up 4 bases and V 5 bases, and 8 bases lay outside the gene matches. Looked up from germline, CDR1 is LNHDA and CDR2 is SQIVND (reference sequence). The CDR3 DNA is TGTGCCAGTAGTTCTGAAGCGGGGCATTACAATGAGCAGTTCTTC. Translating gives CASSSEAGHYNEQFF.

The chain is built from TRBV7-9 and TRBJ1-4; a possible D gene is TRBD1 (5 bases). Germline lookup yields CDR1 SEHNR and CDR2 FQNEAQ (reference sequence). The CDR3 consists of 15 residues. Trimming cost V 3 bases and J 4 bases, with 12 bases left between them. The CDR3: CASSLGEQYNEKLFF. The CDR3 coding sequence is TGTGCCAGCAGCTTGGGGGAGCAGTATAATGAAAAACTGTTTTTT.

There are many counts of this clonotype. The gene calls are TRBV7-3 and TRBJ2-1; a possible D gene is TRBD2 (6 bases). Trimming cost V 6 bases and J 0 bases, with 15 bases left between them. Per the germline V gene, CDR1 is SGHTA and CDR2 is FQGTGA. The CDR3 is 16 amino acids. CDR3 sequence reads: CASRPLAGSSYNEQFF. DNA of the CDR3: TGTGCCAGCAGACCCCTGGCGGGGAGCTCCTACAATGAGCAGTTCTTC.

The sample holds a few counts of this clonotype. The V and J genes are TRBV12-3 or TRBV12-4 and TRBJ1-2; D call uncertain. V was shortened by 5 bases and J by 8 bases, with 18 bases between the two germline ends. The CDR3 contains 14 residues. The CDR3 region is CASSQGHAGEGYTF. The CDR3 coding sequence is TGTGCCAGCAGTCAAGGCCACGCAGGAGAGGGCTACACCTTC.

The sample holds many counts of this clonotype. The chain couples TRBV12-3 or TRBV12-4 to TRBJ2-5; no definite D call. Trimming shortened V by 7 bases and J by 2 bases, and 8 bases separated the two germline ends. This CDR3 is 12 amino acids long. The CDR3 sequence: CASTLGQETQYF. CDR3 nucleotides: TGTGCCAGCACCCTCGGTCAAGAGACCCAGTACTTC.

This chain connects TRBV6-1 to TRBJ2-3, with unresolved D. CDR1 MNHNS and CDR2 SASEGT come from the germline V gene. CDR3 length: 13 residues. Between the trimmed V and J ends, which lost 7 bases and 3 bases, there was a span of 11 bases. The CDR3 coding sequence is TGTGCCAGCACCAGTAGAAAGACAGATACGCAGTATTTT. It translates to CASTSRKTDTQYF.

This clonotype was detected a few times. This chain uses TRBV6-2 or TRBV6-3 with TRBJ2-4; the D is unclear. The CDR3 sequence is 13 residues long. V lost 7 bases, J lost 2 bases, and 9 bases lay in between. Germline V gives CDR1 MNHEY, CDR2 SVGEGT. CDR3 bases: TGTGCCAGCACCCGTTTCACCAAAAACATTCAGTACTTC. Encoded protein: CASTRFTKNIQYF.

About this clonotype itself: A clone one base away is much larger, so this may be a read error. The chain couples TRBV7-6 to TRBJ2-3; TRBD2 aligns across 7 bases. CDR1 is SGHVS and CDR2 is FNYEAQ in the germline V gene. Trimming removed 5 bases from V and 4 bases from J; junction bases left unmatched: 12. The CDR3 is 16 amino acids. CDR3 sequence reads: CASSPGPTGGPDTQYF. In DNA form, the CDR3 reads TGTGCCAGCAGCCCAGGACCAACGGGGGGTCCAGATACGCAGTATTTT.

CDR3 loop: CSASEVEQFF. The CDR3 DNA sequence: TGCAGTGCCTCGGAGGTTGAGCAGTTCTTC. The chain is built from TRBV20-1 and TRBJ2-1; tentatively, D is TRBD2 (5 bases). V gave up 6 bases and J gave up 9 bases, with 9 bases separating them. Germline-derived CDR1 and CDR2 are DFQATT and SNEGSKA (reference sequence). The CDR3 runs to 10 residues.

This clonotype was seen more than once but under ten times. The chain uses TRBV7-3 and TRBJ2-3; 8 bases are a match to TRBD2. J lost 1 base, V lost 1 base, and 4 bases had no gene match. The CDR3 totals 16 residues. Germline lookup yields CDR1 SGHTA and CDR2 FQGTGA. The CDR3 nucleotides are TGTGCCAGCAGCTTAATAAGCGGGGGCGGCACAGATACGCAGTATTTT. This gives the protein CASSLISGGGTDTQYF.

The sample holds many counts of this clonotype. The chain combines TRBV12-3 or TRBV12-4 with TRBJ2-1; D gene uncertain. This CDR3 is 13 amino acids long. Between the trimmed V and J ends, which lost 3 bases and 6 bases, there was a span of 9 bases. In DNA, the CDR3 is TGTGCCAGCAGTTTCTACCTACCCAATGAGCAGTTCTTC. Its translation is CASSFYLPNEQFF.

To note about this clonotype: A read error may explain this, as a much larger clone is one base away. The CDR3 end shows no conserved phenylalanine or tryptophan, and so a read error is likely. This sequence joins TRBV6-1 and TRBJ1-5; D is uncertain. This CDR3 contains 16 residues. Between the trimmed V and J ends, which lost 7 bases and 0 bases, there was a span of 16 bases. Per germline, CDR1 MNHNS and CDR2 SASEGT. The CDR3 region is CASNPVGSYSNQPQHS. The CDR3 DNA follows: TGTGCCAGCAATCCGGTCGGCAGTTATAGCAATCAGCCCCAGCATTCT.

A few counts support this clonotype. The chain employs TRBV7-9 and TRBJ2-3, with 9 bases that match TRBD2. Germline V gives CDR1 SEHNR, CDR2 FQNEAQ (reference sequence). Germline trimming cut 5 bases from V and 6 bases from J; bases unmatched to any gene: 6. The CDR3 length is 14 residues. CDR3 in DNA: TGTGCCAGCAGCGGGACTAGCCCGCGGGATACGCAGTATTTT. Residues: CASSGTSPRDTQYF.

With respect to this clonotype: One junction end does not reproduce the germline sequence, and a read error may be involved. The CDR3 DNA sequence: TGTGCTAGCAGCTTGTCAGGGGGCTACAATGAGAAGTTCTTC. Amino acid sequence: CASSLSGGYNEKFF. V gene TRBV7-6 combines with J gene TRBJ2-1; the match to TRBD1 covers 8 bases. Germline lookup yields CDR1 SGHVS and CDR2 FNYEAQ. The CDR3 consists of 14 residues.

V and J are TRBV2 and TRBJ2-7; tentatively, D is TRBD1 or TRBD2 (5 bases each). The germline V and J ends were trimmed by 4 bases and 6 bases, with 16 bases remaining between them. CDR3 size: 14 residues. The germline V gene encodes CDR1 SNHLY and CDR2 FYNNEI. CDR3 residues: CASSGGTESTEQYF. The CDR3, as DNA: TGTGCCAGCAGTGGGGGGACGGAGTCGACCGAGCAGTACTTC.

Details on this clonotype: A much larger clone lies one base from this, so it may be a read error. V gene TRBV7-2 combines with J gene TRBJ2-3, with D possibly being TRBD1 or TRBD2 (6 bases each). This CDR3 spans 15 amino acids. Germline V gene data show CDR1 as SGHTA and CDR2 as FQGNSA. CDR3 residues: CANSLGGPRTDTQYF. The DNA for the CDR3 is TGTGCCAACAGCTTAGGGGGGCCCCGCACAGATACGCAGTATTTT.

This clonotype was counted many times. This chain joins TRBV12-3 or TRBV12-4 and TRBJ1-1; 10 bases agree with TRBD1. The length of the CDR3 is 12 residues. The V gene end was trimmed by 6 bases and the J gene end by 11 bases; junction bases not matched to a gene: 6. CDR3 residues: CASRLPGQGAFF. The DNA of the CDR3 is TGTGCCAGCAGACTACCGGGACAGGGGGCTTTCTTT.

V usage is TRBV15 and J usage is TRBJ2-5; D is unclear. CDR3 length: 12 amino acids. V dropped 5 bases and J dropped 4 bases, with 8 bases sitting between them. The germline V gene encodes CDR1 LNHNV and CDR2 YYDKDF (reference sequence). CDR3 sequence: CATSPSGETQYF. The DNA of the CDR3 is TGTGCCACCAGCCCTAGTGGAGAGACCCAGTACTTC.

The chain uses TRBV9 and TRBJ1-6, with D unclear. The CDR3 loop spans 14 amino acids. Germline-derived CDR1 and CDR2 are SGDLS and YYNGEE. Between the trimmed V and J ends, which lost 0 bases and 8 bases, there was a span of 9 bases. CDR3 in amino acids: CASSVGQIYSPLHF. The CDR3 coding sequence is TGTGCCAGCAGCGTAGGCCAGATTTATTCACCCCTCCACTTT.

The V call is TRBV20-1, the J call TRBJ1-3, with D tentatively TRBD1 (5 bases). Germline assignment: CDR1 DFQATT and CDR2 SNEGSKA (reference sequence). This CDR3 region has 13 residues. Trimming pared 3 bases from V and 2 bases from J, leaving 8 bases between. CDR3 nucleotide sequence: TGCAGTGCTAGCCCGGACACTGGAAACACCATATATTTT. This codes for CSASPDTGNTIYF.

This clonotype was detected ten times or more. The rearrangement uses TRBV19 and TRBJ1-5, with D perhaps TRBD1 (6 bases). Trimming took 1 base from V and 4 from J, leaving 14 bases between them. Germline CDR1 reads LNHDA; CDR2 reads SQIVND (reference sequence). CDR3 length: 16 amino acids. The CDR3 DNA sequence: TGTGCCAGTAGTATAGTGGGGGGGGCAGGAAATCAGCCCCAGCATTTT. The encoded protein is CASSIVGGAGNQPQHF.

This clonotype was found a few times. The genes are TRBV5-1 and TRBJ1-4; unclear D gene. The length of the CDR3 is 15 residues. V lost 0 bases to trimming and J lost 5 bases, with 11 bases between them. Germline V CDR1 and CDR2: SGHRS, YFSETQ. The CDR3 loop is CASSLVGRSNEKLFF. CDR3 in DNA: TGCGCCAGCAGCTTGGTGGGCAGGAGCAATGAAAAACTGTTTTTT.

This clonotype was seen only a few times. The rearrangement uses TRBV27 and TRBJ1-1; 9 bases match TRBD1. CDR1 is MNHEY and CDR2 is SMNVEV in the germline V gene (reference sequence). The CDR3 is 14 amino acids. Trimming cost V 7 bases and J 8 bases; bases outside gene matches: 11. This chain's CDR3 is CASMEGQGRSEAFF. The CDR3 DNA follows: TGTGCCAGCATGGAGGGACAGGGCCGATCGGAAGCTTTCTTT.

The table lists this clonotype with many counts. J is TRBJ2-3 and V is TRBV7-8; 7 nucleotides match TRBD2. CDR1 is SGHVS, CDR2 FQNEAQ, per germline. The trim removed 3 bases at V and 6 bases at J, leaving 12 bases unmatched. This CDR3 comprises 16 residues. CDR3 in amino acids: CASSLRLAAGVDTQYF. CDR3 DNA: TGTGCCAGCAGCTTGAGACTAGCTGCCGGGGTCGATACGCAGTATTTT.

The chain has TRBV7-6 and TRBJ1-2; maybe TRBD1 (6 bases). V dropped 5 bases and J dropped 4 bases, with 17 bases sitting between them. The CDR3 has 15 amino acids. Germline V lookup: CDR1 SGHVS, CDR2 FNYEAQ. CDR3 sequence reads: CASSGQPRDTYGYTF. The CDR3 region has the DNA TGTGCCAGCAGCGGACAGCCTCGGGACACCTATGGCTACACCTTC.

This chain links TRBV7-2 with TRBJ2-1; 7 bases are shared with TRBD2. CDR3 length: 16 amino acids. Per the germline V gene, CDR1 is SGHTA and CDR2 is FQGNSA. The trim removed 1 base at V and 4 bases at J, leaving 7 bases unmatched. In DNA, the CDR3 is TGTGCCAGCAGCTTAGGCCCGGGACTATCTTACAATGAGCAGTTCTTC. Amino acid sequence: CASSLGPGLSYNEQFF.

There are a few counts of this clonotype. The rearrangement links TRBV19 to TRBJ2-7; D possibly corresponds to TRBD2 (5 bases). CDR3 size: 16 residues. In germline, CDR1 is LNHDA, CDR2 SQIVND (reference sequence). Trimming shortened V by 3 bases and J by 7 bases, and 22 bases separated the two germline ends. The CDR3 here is CASSMAGGDSPGEQYF. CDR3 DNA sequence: TGTGCCAGTAGTATGGCGGGCGGAGATTCCCCTGGGGAGCAGTACTTC.

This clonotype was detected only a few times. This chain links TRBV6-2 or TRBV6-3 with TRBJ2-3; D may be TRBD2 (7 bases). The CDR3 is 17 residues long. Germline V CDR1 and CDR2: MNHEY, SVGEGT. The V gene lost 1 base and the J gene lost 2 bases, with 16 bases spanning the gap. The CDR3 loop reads CASSYFGGRKTTDTQYF. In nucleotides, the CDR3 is TGTGCCAGCAGTTACTTCGGGGGGCGCAAAACCACAGATACGCAGTATTTT.

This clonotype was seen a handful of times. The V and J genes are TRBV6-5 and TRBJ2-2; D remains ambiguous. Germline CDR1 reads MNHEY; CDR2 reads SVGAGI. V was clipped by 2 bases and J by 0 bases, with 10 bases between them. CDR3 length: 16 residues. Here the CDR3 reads CASSYDWNANTGELFF. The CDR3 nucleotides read TGTGCCAGCAGTTACGACTGGAACGCGAACACCGGGGAGCTGTTTTTT.